The clone carrying this TCR beta chain was seen many times. A J-beta primer mix and a sample-barcoded 5' primer were used in a second PCR of about 6 to 12 cycles. TCRdb fed the 5' RACE reads into MiXCR, producing one record per CDR3 protein. The data show 550,000 to 800,000 distinct CDR3 sequences, about 34% seen once. CDR3 length: 17 residues. Germline V gene lookup returns CDR1 SGHRS and CDR2 YFSETQ. The junction had 18 bases not matched to a gene; V was cut back by 4 bases and J by 9 bases. The sample originates from a study of blood T cells in healthy people across ages. This TCR derives from a woman aged 80 or over in good health. The V and J genes are TRBV5-1 and TRBJ2-7; 11 bases fit TRBD2. Sequenced: blood. CDR3 sequence (DNA): TGCGCCAGCAGCCTCGGACCCGGGACTAGCGGCCCCCGTATGCAGTACTTC. This translates into CASSLGPGTSGPRMQYF.